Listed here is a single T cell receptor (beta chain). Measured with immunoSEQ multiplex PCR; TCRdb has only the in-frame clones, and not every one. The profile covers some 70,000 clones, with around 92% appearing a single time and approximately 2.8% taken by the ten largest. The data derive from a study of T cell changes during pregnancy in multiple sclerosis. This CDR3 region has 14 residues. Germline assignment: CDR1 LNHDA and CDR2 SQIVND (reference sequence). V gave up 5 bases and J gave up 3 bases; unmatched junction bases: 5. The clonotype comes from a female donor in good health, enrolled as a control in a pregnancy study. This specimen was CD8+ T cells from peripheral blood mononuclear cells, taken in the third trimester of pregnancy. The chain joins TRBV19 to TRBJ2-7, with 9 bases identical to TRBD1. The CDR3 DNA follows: TGTGCCAGTAGTGGGCCGGGACAGGGCTACGAGCAGTACTTC. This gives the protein CASSGPGQGYEQYF.